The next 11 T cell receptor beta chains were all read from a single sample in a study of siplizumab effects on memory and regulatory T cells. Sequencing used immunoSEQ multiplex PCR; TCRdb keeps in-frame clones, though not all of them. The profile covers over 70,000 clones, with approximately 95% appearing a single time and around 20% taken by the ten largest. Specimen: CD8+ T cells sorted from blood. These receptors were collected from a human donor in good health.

CDR3 region: CASSTYREINYGYTF. CDR3 DNA sequence: TGTGCCAGCAGCACGTACAGGGAAATTAACTATGGCTACACCTTC. The chain combines TRBV5-6 with TRBJ1-2; D might be TRBD1 (6 bases). Trimming pared 4 bases from V and 1 base from J, leaving 14 bases between. CDR1 and CDR2 from the germline V gene are SGHDT and YYEEEE. This CDR3 is 15 amino acids long.

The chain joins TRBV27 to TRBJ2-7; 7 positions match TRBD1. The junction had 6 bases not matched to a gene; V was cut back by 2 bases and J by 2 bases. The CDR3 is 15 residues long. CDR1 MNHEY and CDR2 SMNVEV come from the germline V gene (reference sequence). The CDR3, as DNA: TGTGCCAGCAGTTTAACAGGGGCTCAAACCTACGAGCAGTACTTC. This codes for CASSLTGAQTYEQYF.

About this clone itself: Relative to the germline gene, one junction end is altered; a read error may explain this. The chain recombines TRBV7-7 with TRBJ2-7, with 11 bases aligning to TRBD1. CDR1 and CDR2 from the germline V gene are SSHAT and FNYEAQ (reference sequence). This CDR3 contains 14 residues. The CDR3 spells CASSPGQGGYEQYF. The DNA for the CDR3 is TGTGCTAGCAGCCCGGGACAGGGGGGTTACGAGCAGTACTTC.

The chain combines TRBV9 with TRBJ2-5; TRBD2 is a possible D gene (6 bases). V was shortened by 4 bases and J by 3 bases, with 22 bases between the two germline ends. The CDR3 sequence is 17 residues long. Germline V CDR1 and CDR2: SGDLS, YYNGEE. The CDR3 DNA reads TGTGCCAGCAGCACCGTGGGGGGATTAGGTAGGGAAGAGACCCAGTACTTC. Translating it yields CASSTVGGLGREETQYF. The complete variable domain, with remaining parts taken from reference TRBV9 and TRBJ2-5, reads DSGVTQTPKHLITATGQRVTLRCSPRSGDLSVYWYQQSLDQGLQFLIQYYNGEERAKGNILERFSAQQFPDLHSELNLSSLELGDSALYFCASSTVGGLGREETQYFGPGTRLLVL.

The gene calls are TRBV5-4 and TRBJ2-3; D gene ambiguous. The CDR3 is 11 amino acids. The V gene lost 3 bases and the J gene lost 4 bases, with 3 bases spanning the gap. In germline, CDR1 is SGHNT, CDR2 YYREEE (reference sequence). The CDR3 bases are TGTGCCAGCAGCTGGCCAGATACGCAGTATTTT. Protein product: CASSWPDTQYF.

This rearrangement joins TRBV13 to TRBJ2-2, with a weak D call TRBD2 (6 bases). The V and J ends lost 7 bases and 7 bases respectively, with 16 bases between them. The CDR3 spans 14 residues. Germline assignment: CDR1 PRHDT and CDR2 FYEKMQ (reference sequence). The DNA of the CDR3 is TGTGCCAGCACCCATACGGGGGAAGGCGGGGAGCTGTTTTTT. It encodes CASTHTGEGGELFF.

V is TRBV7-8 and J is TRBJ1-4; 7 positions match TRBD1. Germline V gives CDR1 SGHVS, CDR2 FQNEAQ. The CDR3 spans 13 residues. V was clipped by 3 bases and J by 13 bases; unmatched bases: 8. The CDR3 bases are TGTGCCAGCAGCTTGAGAAAACAGGGGTTACTGTTTTTT. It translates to CASSLRKQGLLFF.

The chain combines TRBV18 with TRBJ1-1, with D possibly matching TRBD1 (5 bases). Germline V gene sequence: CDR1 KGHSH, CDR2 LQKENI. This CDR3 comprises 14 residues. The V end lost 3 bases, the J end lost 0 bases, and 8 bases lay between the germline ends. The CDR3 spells CASSPGTVNTEAFF. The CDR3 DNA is TGTGCCAGCTCACCTGGGACGGTGAACACTGAAGCTTTCTTT. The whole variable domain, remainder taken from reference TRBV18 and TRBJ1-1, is NAGVMQNPRHLVRRRGQEARLRCSPMKGHSHVYWYRQLPEEGLKFMVYLQKENIIDESGMPKERFSAEFPKEGPSILRIQQVVRGDSAAYFCASSPGTVNTEAFFGQGTRLTVV.

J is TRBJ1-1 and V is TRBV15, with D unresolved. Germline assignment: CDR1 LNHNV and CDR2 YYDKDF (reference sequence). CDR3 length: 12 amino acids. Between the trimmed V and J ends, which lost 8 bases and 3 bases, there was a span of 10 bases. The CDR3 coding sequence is TGTGCCACCTCCGATGGGGACACTGAAGCTTTCTTT. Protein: CATSDGDTEAFF.

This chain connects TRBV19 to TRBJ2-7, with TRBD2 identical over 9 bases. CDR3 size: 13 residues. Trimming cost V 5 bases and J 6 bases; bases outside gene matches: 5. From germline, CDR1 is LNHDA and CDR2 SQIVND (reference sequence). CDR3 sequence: CASSEGLASEQYF. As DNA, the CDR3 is TGTGCCAGTAGTGAGGGACTAGCCTCCGAGCAGTACTTC.

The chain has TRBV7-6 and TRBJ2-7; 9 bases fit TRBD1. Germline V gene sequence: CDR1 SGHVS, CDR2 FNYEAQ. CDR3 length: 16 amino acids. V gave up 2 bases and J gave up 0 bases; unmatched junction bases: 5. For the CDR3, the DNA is TGTGCCAGCAGCTTATCCGACAGGGGGAGCTCCTACGAGCAGTACTTC. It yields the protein CASSLSDRGSSYEQYF.